A single sample gave rise to the 2 T cell receptor beta chains below, sequenced in a study of T cells after yellow fever vaccination. TCRdb itself ran the 5' RACE reads through MiXCR, one entry per CDR3 protein. This table has about 320,000 distinct CDR3 sequences, over 8.5% appearing once. Specimen: CD4+ T cells sorted from PBMCs, collected 45 days after the yellow fever booster vaccination. Receptors were obtained from a man aged 18 to 29 who received the YFV17D yellow fever vaccine.

This clonotype was seen at least ten times. The chain carries TRBV12-5 and TRBJ2-3; D unresolved. Germline V gene data show CDR1 as LGHNT and CDR2 as FRNRAP. Trimming shortened V by 0 bases and J by 0 bases, and 10 bases separated the two germline ends. The CDR3 is 16 residues long. The CDR3 here is CASGLVVSTSTDTQYF. The CDR3 DNA is TGTGCTAGTGGTTTGGTCGTGAGCACTAGCACAGATACGCAGTATTTT.

This clonotype was picked up many times. This sequence joins TRBV7-2 and TRBJ2-1; 8 bases line up with TRBD1. Germline CDR1 is SGHTA and CDR2 is FQGNSA. V dropped 2 bases and J dropped 2; count of bases not matched to a gene: 2. The CDR3 is 15 amino acids. DNA of the CDR3: TGTGCCAGCAGCTTACGACAGGGGACCTACAATGAGCAGTTCTTC. Translated, it gives CASSLRQGTYNEQFF.